This T cell receptor beta chain appears in the sequencing data of a study of cytomegalovirus exposure and HLA in healthy donors. The CDR3 extends over 14 amino acids. Looked up from germline, CDR1 is MDHEN and CDR2 is SYDVKM. Germline trimming cut 2 bases from V and 5 bases from J; bases unmatched to any gene: 5. The donors were part of the 120-subject validation cohort, which stood apart from the roughly 670-subject first cohort. As concerns this clone: Its cognate antigen is unknown.

This table comes from immunoSEQ multiplex PCR, and its TCRdb copy is limited to in-frame clones, with some not included. The table records 80,000 or so clones, 95% of them present only once. Findings of the study overall: Despite most TCR sequences being rare, some public TCRs occurred in many donors. Three CMV-associated chains proved CMV antigen-specific in vitro.

V gene TRBV28 combines with J gene TRBJ1-2, with 7 bases aligning to TRBD1. The TCR comes from a woman aged 18-35 years in good health and CMV-seronegative. Material for sequencing was PBMCs. CDR3 DNA: TGTGCCAGCAGTTTACTCTCAGGGGGTTATGGCTACACCTTC. Protein sequence: CASSLLSGGYGYTF.